These 27 T cell receptor beta chains were all obtained from the same sample, sequenced in a study of T cell responses to AZD1222 COVID-19 vaccine. Here immunoSEQ multiplex PCR was the method, and the copy in TCRdb shows in-frame clones only, minus some. This table has roughly 56,000 clones, approximately 85% appearing once. This sample comprised peripheral blood, obtained 28 days after the second AZD1222 dose. The receptors shown here come from an adult who received the AZD1222 COVID-19 vaccine.

The chain is built from TRBV19 and TRBJ1-5, with a weak D call TRBD1 (5 bases). Germline CDR1 LNHDA, CDR2 SQIVND (reference sequence). V was cut by 4 bases and J by 4 bases, with 14 bases left in between. This CDR3 is 15 amino acids long. The CDR3 nucleotides read TGTGCCAGTAGTACGGGGGTTCATTTTAATCAGCCCCAGCATTTT. This gives the protein CASSTGVHFNQPQHF.

CDR3: CSAVRDRRMNTEAFF. CDR3 in DNA: TGCAGCGCCGTCCGGGACAGGAGGATGAACACTGAAGCTTTCTTT. The V call is TRBV29-1, the J call TRBJ1-1, with TRBD1 matching over 8 bases. The CDR3 loop spans 15 amino acids. The V gene end was trimmed by 7 bases and the J gene end by 0 bases; junction bases not matched to a gene: 10. Germline V lookup: CDR1 SQVTM, CDR2 ANQGSEA.

The rearrangement uses TRBV3-1 (or the pseudogene TRBV3-2) and TRBJ2-2; D unresolved. V was shortened by 3 bases and J by 4 bases, with 3 bases between the two germline ends. Germline values: CDR1 LGHDT, CDR2 YNNKEL (reference sequence). This CDR3 region has 12 residues. CDR3 protein: CASSHSTGELFF. The CDR3 region has the DNA TGTGCCAGCAGCCATTCCACCGGGGAGCTGTTTTTT.

This CDR3 is CASSLEGINYGYTF. The CDR3, as DNA: TGTGCCAGCAGTTTGGAAGGCATCAACTATGGCTACACCTTC. The rearrangement uses TRBV28 and TRBJ1-2; D gene ambiguous. Trimming cost V 3 bases and J 2 bases, with 10 bases left between them. The CDR3 is made up of 14 amino acids. Germline V gene sequence: CDR1 MDHEN, CDR2 SYDVKM.

This chain joins TRBV27 and TRBJ2-7; 14 nucleotides agree with TRBD2. This CDR3 is built from 15 residues. V shed 5 bases, J shed 3 bases, and the junction held 3 bases outside the gene matches. CDR1 MNHEY and CDR2 SMNVEV come from the germline V gene (reference sequence). The CDR3 bases are TGTGCCAGCAGTGGGGGACTAGCGGGGGTCTACGAGCAGTACTTC. Its protein is CASSGGLAGVYEQYF.

The J gene is TRBJ1-2, the V gene TRBV29-1; D call uncertain. The CDR3 totals 14 residues. V lost 4 bases to trimming and J lost 5 bases, with 17 bases between them. Germline CDR1 and CDR2: SQVTM and ANQGSEA. CDR3 region: CSVVAPALLYGYTF. The CDR3 DNA reads TGCAGCGTTGTTGCCCCGGCGCTCCTGTATGGCTACACCTTC.

The chain has TRBV5-8 and TRBJ2-5, with D maybe TRBD2 (6 bases). CDR3 length: 15 amino acids. The V and J ends lost 2 bases and 2 bases respectively, with 13 bases between them. Germline-derived CDR1 and CDR2 are SGHTS and YDEGEE. In nucleotides, the CDR3 is TGTGCCAGCAGCTTTGGTAGCGGAGGACAAGAGACCCAGTACTTC. It encodes CASSFGSGGQETQYF.

The chain is built from TRBV5-4 and TRBJ1-2, with 7 positions matching TRBD1. The CDR3 runs to 15 residues. V lost 5 bases to trimming and J lost 3 bases; unmatched junction nucleotides: 10. Germline V lookup: CDR1 SGHNT, CDR2 YYREEE (reference sequence). CDR3 region: CASSAVGGRDYGYTF. The CDR3 DNA sequence: TGTGCCAGCAGTGCGGTAGGGGGCCGTGACTATGGCTACACCTTC.

The chain is built from TRBV9 and TRBJ2-5, with 10 bases fitting TRBD2. Per germline, CDR1 SGDLS and CDR2 YYNGEE. The V segment lost 6 bases and the J segment 5 bases; nucleotides outside the gene matches: 10. CDR3 size: 15 residues. This CDR3 reads CASTGGSGRSETQYF. The DNA of the CDR3 is TGTGCCAGCACTGGAGGTAGCGGGAGGTCGGAGACCCAGTACTTC.

The chain combines TRBV6-1 with TRBJ2-1; D may be TRBD2 (6 bases). V was shortened by 4 bases and J by 0 bases, with 13 bases between the two germline ends. Germline-derived CDR1 and CDR2 are MNHNS and SASEGT. CDR3 length: 16 amino acids. The CDR3 nucleotides read TGTGCCAGCAGTGCTATAGCGGCAGTCTCCTACAATGAGCAGTTCTTC. Amino acids: CASSAIAAVSYNEQFF.

This chain uses TRBV4-3 with TRBJ1-6; TRBD1 matches at 8 bases. Trimming took 0 bases from V and 10 from J; bases not matched to a gene: 2. CDR1 and CDR2 (germline): LGHNA, YSLEER. The CDR3 runs 14 residues. CDR3 bases: TGCGCCAGCAGCCAAGAAACAGGGGGGTCACCCCTCCACTTT. It is translated as CASSQETGGSPLHF.

The chain couples TRBV29-1 to TRBJ1-4, with D perhaps matching TRBD1 (5 bases). CDR1 is SQVTM and CDR2 is ANQGSEA in the germline V gene. Trimming removed 0 bases from V and 10 bases from J, with 9 bases in between. This CDR3 comprises 12 residues. CDR3 sequence (DNA): TGCAGCGTTGAAGACCCTCAGGGAAAACTGTTTTTT. Its translation is CSVEDPQGKLFF.

In this sample, this clone turned up a few times. This chain links TRBV10-1 with TRBJ2-7; TRBD2 agrees at 11 bases. The CDR3 extends over 15 amino acids. CDR1 is WNHNN and CDR2 is SYGVQD in the germline V gene (reference sequence). J gave up 0 bases and V 6 bases, and 4 bases lay outside the gene matches. CDR3 nucleotide sequence: TGCGCCAGCAGGCCTACTAGCGGGAGCTCCTACGAGCAGTACTTC. Encoded protein: CASRPTSGSSYEQYF.

This chain links TRBV28 with TRBJ2-7, with D perhaps TRBD1 (6 bases). V lost 5 bases and J 0 bases, leaving 14 bases between the germline ends. In germline, CDR1 is MDHEN, CDR2 SYDVKM. The CDR3 contains 15 residues. In DNA, the CDR3 is TGTGCCAGCAGTCGTACCGGGACATTCTCCTACGAGCAGTACTTC. The encoded protein is CASSRTGTFSYEQYF.

This rearrangement joins TRBV12-5 to TRBJ2-2; D is undetermined. This CDR3 is built from 16 residues. CDR1 is LGHNT and CDR2 is FRNRAP in the germline V gene. V lost 3 bases and J 6 bases, leaving 17 bases between the germline ends. CDR3 sequence (DNA): TGTGCTAGTGGTTTTCTCGAACGCACCTCCCCCGGGGAGCTGTTTTTT. Protein sequence: CASGFLERTSPGELFF.

The chain combines TRBV5-1 with TRBJ1-1; TRBD1 might be the D (5 bases). Trimming removed 1 base at V and 6 bases at J, with 16 bases between. CDR1 is SGHRS, CDR2 YFSETQ, per germline. This CDR3 has 15 amino acids. CDR3 in DNA: TGCGCCAGCAGCTTGTTCCCGGGGGTTTCTGCTGAAGCTTTCTTT. It encodes CASSLFPGVSAEAFF.

V usage is TRBV5-4 and J usage is TRBJ2-2, with a possible D match to TRBD2 (5 bases). The V and J ends lost 1 base and 3 bases respectively, with 22 bases between them. The CDR3 is made up of 19 amino acids. Germline V gene data show CDR1 as SGHNT and CDR2 as YYREEE (reference sequence). CDR3 protein: CASSLLGSPAPTHTGELFF. CDR3 nucleotides: TGTGCCAGCAGCTTGTTGGGGAGTCCCGCCCCAACTCACACCGGGGAGCTGTTTTTT.

The V and J genes are TRBV5-5 and TRBJ2-2; D unclear. The germline V gene has CDR1 SGHKS and CDR2 YYEKEE (reference sequence). The CDR3 contains 16 residues. V dropped 0 bases and J dropped 5 bases, with 14 bases sitting between them. CDR3 in amino acids: CASSLGVRQVTGELFF. CDR3 bases: TGTGCCAGCAGCTTGGGGGTTCGACAAGTAACCGGGGAGCTGTTTTTT.

Worth noting for this clone: Mismatch with germline at one junction end may stem from a read error. V is TRBV3-1 (or the pseudogene TRBV3-2) and J is TRBJ2-7, with D perhaps assigned TRBD1 or TRBD2 (5 bases each). The CDR3 consists of 12 residues. Germline loops: CDR1 LGHDT, CDR2 YNNKEL (reference sequence). For the CDR3, the DNA is TGTGCCAGCAGCGGTAATGTGGGGGACCGGGTTTTC. Amino acids: CASSGNVGDRVF.

V gene TRBV28 combines with J gene TRBJ1-2; D not resolved. This CDR3 is 17 amino acids long. From germline, CDR1 is MDHEN and CDR2 SYDVKM. V lost 0 bases and J 1 base, leaving 15 bases between the germline ends. CDR3 sequence: CASSLWHHGRSNYGYTF. The CDR3 nucleotides read TGTGCCAGCAGTTTATGGCATCATGGCAGGAGTAACTATGGCTACACCTTC.

This sequence joins TRBV6-1 and TRBJ2-5; D not certain. V lost 2 bases and J 9 bases, leaving 16 bases between the germline ends. Looked up from germline, CDR1 is MNHNS and CDR2 is SASEGT. The CDR3 is 14 residues long. The CDR3 bases are TGTGCCAGCAGTGAACGGCCAGACACAACGGCCCAGTACTTC. Its protein is CASSERPDTTAQYF.

The CDR3 nucleotides are TGTGCCAGCAGGAGGGATTTACAAGAGACCCAGTACTTC. Its translation: CASRRDLQETQYF. This chain links TRBV6-5 with TRBJ2-5; D is possibly TRBD2 (5 bases). V shed 6 bases and J shed 2 bases, with 10 bases lying between them. The CDR3 has 13 residues. Germline V CDR1 and CDR2: MNHEY, SVGAGI.

This sequence joins TRBV28 and TRBJ1-2; no definite D call. The CDR3 sequence is 14 residues long. From germline, CDR1 is MDHEN and CDR2 SYDVKM. V lost 3 bases and J lost 0, with 8 bases in between. This chain's CDR3 is CASSLSGSNYGYTF. CDR3 nucleotides: TGTGCCAGCAGTTTGTCTGGCTCTAACTATGGCTACACCTTC.

The V and J genes are TRBV11-2 and TRBJ2-1; 8 nucleotides match TRBD2. V shed 3 bases and J 0 bases; nucleotides not matched to a gene: 7. The CDR3 is 17 amino acids. CDR1 is SGHAT, CDR2 FQNNGV, per germline. The CDR3 bases are TGTGCCAGCAGCTTGTCCGGGGGGGGAGGCTCCTACAATGAGCAGTTCTTC. Translating it yields CASSLSGGGGSYNEQFF.

This clone was counted once. The chain couples TRBV7-4 to TRBJ2-7; D assignment may be TRBD1 or TRBD2 (6 bases each). CDR3 size: 15 residues. Per the germline V gene, CDR1 is SGHVT and CDR2 is SQSDAQ. Deletions cut 11 bases from V and 5 bases from J, with 25 bases between. As DNA, the CDR3 is TGTGCCTATACAGGACTAACAGGGTCGAGGAACGAGCAGTACTTC. This codes for CAYTGLTGSRNEQYF.

This clone was detected a few times. V and J are TRBV5-1 and TRBJ2-1; possible D gene TRBD2, 6 bases. Trimming removed 4 bases from V and 10 bases from J, with 21 bases in between. This CDR3 spans 15 amino acids. The germline V gene encodes CDR1 SGHRS and CDR2 YFSETQ. The CDR3 DNA is TGCGCCAGCAGCGCGGACAACCCGAGTAGCGGCGAGCAGTTCTTC. It yields the protein CASSADNPSSGEQFF. The whole variable domain, filled in from reference TRBV5-1 and TRBJ2-1, reads KAGVTQTPRYLIKTRGQQVTLSCSPISGHRSVSWYQQTPGQGLQFLFEYFSETQRNKGNFPGRFSGRQFSNSRSEMNVSTLELGDSALYLCASSADNPSSGEQFFGPGTRLTVL.

The chain carries TRBV7-2 and TRBJ2-7, with a possible D match to TRBD1 (5 bases). The germline V gene has CDR1 SGHTA and CDR2 FQGNSA. This CDR3 is 15 amino acids long. Trimming took 5 bases from V and 5 from J, leaving 19 bases between them. Here the CDR3 reads CASSPPRRQGHEQYF. CDR3 bases: TGTGCCAGCAGCCCTCCACGACGGCAGGGCCACGAGCAGTACTTC.